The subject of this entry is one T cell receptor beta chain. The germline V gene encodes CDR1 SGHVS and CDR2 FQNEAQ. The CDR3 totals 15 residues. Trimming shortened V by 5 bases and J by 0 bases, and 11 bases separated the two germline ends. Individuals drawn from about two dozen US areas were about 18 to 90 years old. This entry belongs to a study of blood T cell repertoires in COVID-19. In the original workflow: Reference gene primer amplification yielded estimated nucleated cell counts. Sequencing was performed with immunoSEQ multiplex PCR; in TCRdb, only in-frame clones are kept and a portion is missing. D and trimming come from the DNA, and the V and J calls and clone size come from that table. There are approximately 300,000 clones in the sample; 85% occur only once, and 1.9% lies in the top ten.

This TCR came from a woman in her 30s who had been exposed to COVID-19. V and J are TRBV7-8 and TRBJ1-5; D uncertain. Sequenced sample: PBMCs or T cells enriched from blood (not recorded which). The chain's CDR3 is CASSPPGYSNQPQHF. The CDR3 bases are TGTGCCAGCAGCCCACCGGGATATAGCAATCAGCCCCAGCATTTT.